These T cell receptor beta chains were read from a single sample in a study of T cells in narcolepsy. The protocol was immunoSEQ multiplex PCR, while the TCRdb copy is restricted to in-frame clones and leaves out a portion. The sample holds 30,000 or so clones, 80% to 90% seen once. Sequencing was performed on CD45RA- memory CD4+ T cells from PBMCs. The receptors were gathered from a human donor with narcolepsy. The CDR3 runs from the conserved cysteine through the conserved F or W. A D gene is named only where the DNA matches it firmly. Part of the rows lack a size; the others show once, few, many or a class for expanded clones.

V	J	size	D	CDR3	DNA
TRBV5-1	TRBJ2-2	once	TRBD2	CASSPAGTSGRETGELFF	TGCGCCAGCAGCCCAGCCGGGACTAGCGGGAGGGAAACCGGGGAGCTGTTTTTT
TRBV15	TRBJ1-5	NA	NA	CATSRAQGQRNQPQHF	TGTGCCACCAGCAGAGCGCAGGGGCAACGCAATCAGCCCCAGCATTTT
TRBV6-1	TRBJ2-7	NA	NA	CASSGYRDAYEQYF	TGTGCCAGCAGTGGCTACAGGGATGCCTACGAGCAGTACTTC
TRBV30	TRBJ1-1	NA	NA	CAWDEQFMNTEAFF	TGTGCCTGGGATGAACAATTCATGAACACTGAAGCTTTCTTT
TRBV2	TRBJ2-2	NA	TRBD2	CASSKTLAGATGELFF	TGTGCCAGCAGCAAAACACTAGCGGGAGCTACCGGGGAGCTGTTTTTT
TRBV6-1	TRBJ1-4	NA	NA	CASSEGRYNEKLFF	TGTGCCAGCAGTGAAGGCAGGTACAATGAAAAACTGTTTTTT
TRBV5-4	TRBJ2-7	once	NA	CASSLGGAPAYEQYF	TGTGCCAGCAGCTTGGGGGGCGCACCGGCCTACGAGCAGTACTTC
TRBV5-1	TRBJ2-5	NA	NA	CASSLAGLDKETQYF	TGCGCCAGCAGCTTGGCCGGTCTAGATAAAGAGACCCAGTACTTC
TRBV6-1	TRBJ1-6	few	TRBD1	CASIPDRGDNSPLHF	TGTGCCAGCATTCCAGACAGGGGTGATAATTCACCCCTCCACTTT
TRBV14	TRBJ1-4	NA	TRBD1	CASSQNVPGQGNEKLFF	TGTGCCAGCAGCCAAAACGTCCCGGGACAGGGAAATGAAAAACTGTTTTTT
TRBV19	TRBJ2-2	NA	NA	CASSLRTATNTGELFF	TGTGCCAGTAGCCTCCGGACGGCGACGAACACCGGGGAGCTGTTTTTT
TRBV27	TRBJ1-1	NA	TRBD1	CASRESQGQTNTEAFF	TGTGCCAGCAGAGAAAGCCAGGGACAGACGAACACTGAAGCTTTCTTT
TRBV5-5	TRBJ2-2	NA	NA	CASSLSAQGNTGELFF	TGTGCCAGCAGCTTGAGTGCCCAGGGGAACACCGGGGAGCTGTTTTTT
TRBV28	TRBJ2-4	NA	NA	CASSLGSGNIQYF	TGTGCCAGCAGTTTGGGTAGCGGAAACATTCAGTACTTC
TRBV7-9	TRBJ1-1	NA	NA	CASSHWGMNTEAFF	TGTGCCAGCAGCCATTGGGGAATGAACACTGAAGCTTTCTTT
TRBV7-9	TRBJ2-7	NA	NA	CASSLVGGNYEQYF	TGTGCCAGCAGCTTAGTTGGGGGTAACTACGAGCAGTACTTC
TRBV5-1	TRBJ2-3	NA	TRBD2	CASSLTPSGGQDTQYF	TGCGCCAGCAGCTTGACGCCTAGCGGGGGGCAAGATACGCAGTATTTT
TRBV5-6	TRBJ1-4	NA	NA	CASSRDLYNEKLFF	TGTGCCAGCAGCCGCGACCTATACAATGAAAAACTGTTTTTT
TRBV5-8	TRBJ2-7	NA	TRBD2	CASSLDLGLAGENYEQYF	TGTGCCAGCAGCTTGGACCTTGGACTAGCGGGAGAGAATTACGAGCAGTACTTC
TRBV6-5	TRBJ2-7	few	TRBD2	CASSSGRGGRTDEQYF	TGTGCCAGCAGTTCCGGGCGGGGCGGGAGGACAGACGAGCAGTACTTC
TRBV7-9	TRBJ2-1	NA	NA	CASSRNNEQFF	TGTGCCAGCAGCAGAAACAATGAGCAGTTCTTC
TRBV5-1	TRBJ2-1	few	NA	CASSPLGSSYNEQFF	TGCGCCAGCAGCCCTCTGGGGAGCTCCTACAATGAGCAGTTCTTC
TRBV5-6	TRBJ1-5	NA	TRBD1	CASSLYGTGTYSNQPQHF	TGTGCCAGCAGCTTGTATGGGACAGGGACTTATAGCAATCAGCCCCAGCATTTT
TRBV7-9	TRBJ1-4	NA	NA	CASSFAGVDNEKLFF	TGTGCCAGCAGCTTTGCAGGGGTCGATAATGAAAAACTGTTTTTT
TRBV10-1	TRBJ2-3	once	NA	CASSGGTSDTQYF	TGCGCCAGCAGTGGGGGGACTTCGGATACGCAGTATTTT
TRBV5-6	TRBJ2-2	NA	NA	CASSLTNTGELFF	TGTGCCAGCAGCCTTACGAACACCGGGGAGCTGTTTTTT
TRBV4-1	TRBJ1-5	few	NA	CASSQALNSNQPQHF	TGCGCCAGCAGCCAAGCACTGAATAGCAATCAGCCCCAGCATTTT
TRBV7-8	TRBJ2-3	NA	TRBD2	CASSIRTSGGSDTQYF	TGTGCCAGCAGCATACGGACTAGCGGGGGATCGGATACGCAGTATTTT
TRBV6-5	TRBJ2-5	NA	TRBD1	CASRRTGGRETQYF	TGTGCCAGCAGGCGGACAGGGGGCCGGGAGACCCAGTACTTC
TRBV7-9	TRBJ1-5	few	NA	CASSSWVDQPQHF	TGTGCCAGTTCGTCCTGGGTGGATCAGCCCCAGCATTTT
TRBV5-3	TRBJ2-3	NA	NA	CARSLVFARRTDTQYF	TGTGCCAGAAGCTTGGTGTTTGCGCGGAGGACAGATACGCAGTATTTT
TRBV30	TRBJ2-1	NA	NA	CAWTRDSKGGVYNEQFF	TGTGCCTGGACCCGGGACTCGAAGGGGGGGGTATACAATGAGCAGTTCTTC
TRBV5-1	TRBJ2-7	NA	TRBD1	CASSSGDRGYEQYF	TGCGCCAGCAGCTCCGGGGACAGGGGGTACGAGCAGTACTTC
TRBV30	TRBJ1-2	NA	NA	CAWSVPPRNYGYTF	TGTGCCTGGAGTGTACCCCCAAGGAACTATGGCTACACCTTC
TRBV29-1	TRBJ1-4	NA	NA	CSANRAPHEKLFF	TGCAGCGCCAACCGGGCCCCCCATGAAAAACTGTTTTTT
TRBV5-1	TRBJ1-2	NA	TRBD1	CASSLAVDRAYGYTF	TGCGCCAGCAGCTTGGCGGTGGACAGGGCCTATGGCTACACCTTC
TRBV28	TRBJ2-7	few	TRBD1	CASRPTGTYEQYF	TGTGCCAGCAGGCCGACAGGGACCTACGAGCAGTACTTC
TRBV5-5	TRBJ2-4	NA	NA	CASSHEIGRHLAKNIQYF	TGTGCCAGCAGCCATGAGATAGGACGACATCTAGCCAAAAACATTCAGTACTTC
TRBV5-1	TRBJ2-2	NA	NA	CASSSISLGGELFF	TGCGCCAGCAGTTCGATATCCTTAGGCGGGGAGCTGTTTTTT
TRBV6-5	TRBJ2-7	NA	NA	CASTSPAAREQYF	TGTGCCAGCACTTCTCCCGCAGCGCGGGAGCAGTACTTC
TRBV5-8	TRBJ1-5	NA	NA	CASSPDQPQHF	TGTGCCAGCAGCCCGGATCAGCCCCAGCATTTT
TRBV30	TRBJ2-7	NA	TRBD2	CAWTRLAGGPGEQYF	TGTGCCTGGACTAGATTAGCGGGAGGGCCGGGTGAGCAGTACTTC
TRBV29-1	TRBJ1-2	NA	NA	CSVERSGHGYTF	TGCAGCGTTGAACGGTCAGGGCATGGCTACACCTTC
TRBV29-1	TRBJ1-1	NA	TRBD1	CSVGGRGRGSLTTEAFF	TGCAGCGTTGGTGGTCGGGGCAGGGGGAGCCTTACCACTGAAGCTTTCTTT
TRBV5-1	TRBJ1-6	NA	NA	CASSLEGRGINSPLHF	TGCGCCAGCAGCTTGGAAGGGCGGGGGATCAATTCACCCCTCCACTTT
TRBV6-1	TRBJ2-7	NA	NA	CASGQSVHEQYF	TGTGCCAGTGGACAGTCGGTCCACGAGCAGTACTTC
TRBV5-1	TRBJ1-2	NA	NA	CASSFDWERDGYTF	TGCGCCAGCAGCTTTGATTGGGAGCGGGATGGCTACACCTTC
TRBV6-1	TRBJ1-2	NA	NA	CASTQRAGINYGYTF	TGTGCCAGCACCCAAAGGGCCGGGATTAACTATGGCTACACCTTC
TRBV5-5	TRBJ2-3	few	NA	CASSLDPGTDTQYF	TGTGCCAGCAGCCTAGACCCCGGCACAGATACGCAGTATTTT
TRBV18	TRBJ2-5	NA	TRBD2	CASSPSAGGGKETQYF	TGTGCCAGCTCACCTTCGGCGGGAGGCGGAAAAGAGACCCAGTACTTC
TRBV6-4	TRBJ2-3	NA	NA	CASSDSAGTDTQYF	TGTGCCAGCAGTGACTCGGCAGGCACAGATACGCAGTATTTT
TRBV7-9	TRBJ2-2	NA	NA	CASTTRGNTGELFF	TGTGCCAGCACCACGAGGGGCAACACCGGGGAGCTGTTTTTT
TRBV4-2	TRBJ1-1	NA	NA	CASSQGPGQGNTEAFF	TGTGCCAGCAGCCAGGGACCGGGACAAGGGAACACTGAAGCTTTCTTT
TRBV2	TRBJ2-3	once	TRBD1	CASKSLRDRVSDTQYF	TGTGCCAGCAAATCCCTCCGGGACAGGGTTTCAGATACGCAGTATTTT
TRBV7-7	TRBJ2-7	once	NA	CASSTRDRPYEQYF	TGTGCTAGCAGCACCCGGGACCGTCCCTACGAGCAGTACTTC
TRBV27	TRBJ2-1	NA	TRBD1	CASMTGQKNNEQFF	TGTGCCAGCATGACGGGACAGAAGAACAATGAGCAGTTCTTC
TRBV14	TRBJ2-3	NA	NA	CASSPNTPGGQETQYF	TGTGCCAGCAGCCCTAACACACCAGGGGGGCAGGAGACGCAGTATTTT